One TCR beta chain is described in this entry. This record comes from a study of OX40 agonist ivuxolimab in advanced cancers. This table comes from immunoSEQ multiplex PCR, and its TCRdb copy is limited to in-frame clones, with some not included. This table holds 98,000 or so clones, 91% found once. The CDR3 runs to 15 residues. CDR1 and CDR2 (germline): SGHVS, FQNEAQ. The V end lost 6 bases, the J end lost 1 base, and 13 bases lay between the germline ends. Sequencing used CD4+ or CD8+ T cells sorted from blood, obtained in a trial of the OX40 agonist ivuxolimab. The chain is built from TRBV7-8 and TRBJ1-5, with a tentative D call TRBD1 (6 bases). The receptor's source is an adult with an advanced solid tumor such as melanoma, head and neck, liver or kidney cancer. Here the CDR3 DNA reads TGTGCCAGCAGTCCCGACAGGAGAAGCAATCAGCCCCAGCATTTT. As protein: CASSPDRRSNQPQHF.